Listed here are 18 T cell receptor beta chains from one sample, sequenced in a study of T cell clonality in common variable immunodeficiency. Clones were sequenced by immunoSEQ multiplex PCR, and TCRdb holds only the in-frame ones, with some missing. The sample shows tens of thousands of clones, no singletons; the ten largest hold around 1.7%. The material sequenced was peripheral blood mononuclear cells. All receptors derive from a person aged 18 to 70 in good health.

This clone came up many times. Coverage ceases 3 residues before the CDR3 finishes, and the germline J gene fills in the end. The V and J genes are TRBV4-1 and TRBJ1-2; TRBD1 is a possible D gene (5 bases). The CDR3 extends over 16 amino acids. In germline, CDR1 is MGHRA, CDR2 YSYEKL. CDR3 DNA (partial): TGCGCCAGCAGCCAAGGGCAGACAGCTCCGATGGGTGAC. This encodes CASSQGQTAPMGD. The complete CDR3 protein is CASSQGQTAPMGDYTF.

The table lists this clone with many counts. The read terminates 3 residues ahead of where the CDR3 ends, so the germline J gene completes it. The chain uses TRBV2 and TRBJ2-5; D is perhaps TRBD2 (6 bases). This CDR3 region has 14 residues. CDR1 is SNHLY, CDR2 FYNNEI, per germline. Trimming left V 6 bases short and J 5 bases short, with 16 bases between. Partial CDR3 DNA: TGTGCCAGCAGAGCTAGCGAGGAATGGGAGACC. Its protein is CASRASEEWET. The whole CDR3 sequence reads CASRASEEWETQYF.

This clone showed up many times. The CDR3 extends 3 residues past the end of the read, so its final part is completed from the germline J gene. The rearrangement uses TRBV5-1 and TRBJ2-5; tentatively, D is TRBD2 (5 bases). Between the trimmed V and J ends, which lost 4 bases and 6 bases, there was a span of 10 bases. CDR3 size: 12 residues. Per germline, CDR1 SGHRS and CDR2 YFSETQ. CDR3 DNA, as far as it was read: TGCGCCAGCAGCCTGGACTCGCAGACC. It yields the protein CASSLDSQT. The whole CDR3 reads CASSLDSQTQYF.

This clone has a count of ten or more. Sequencing ends 3 residues short of the CDR3 end; the germline J gene provides the rest. V is TRBV5-1 and J is TRBJ1-4; D is possibly TRBD1 (5 bases). V shed 0 bases and J shed 8 bases, with 14 bases lying between them. From germline, CDR1 is SGHRS and CDR2 YFSETQ. CDR3 length: 15 residues. The CDR3 is CASSLGGQGGEKLFF. The CDR3 DNA, read in part, is TGCGCCAGCAGCTTGGGAGGCCAGGGTGGCGAAAAA.

This clone was seen at least ten times. The read terminates 3 residues before the CDR3 end, so the remaining end is supplied by the germline J gene. V gene TRBV10-1 combines with J gene TRBJ2-3, with 7 bases fitting TRBD2. The CDR3 length is 14 residues. From germline, CDR1 is WNHNN and CDR2 SYGVQD (reference sequence). V dropped 5 bases and J dropped 4; count of bases not matched to a gene: 6. Incomplete CDR3 DNA: TGCGCCAGCAGTAGACTAGCCCCAGCAGATACG. Its protein product is CASSRLAPADT. The complete CDR3 reads CASSRLAPADTQYF.

This clone appeared many times. The read falls 3 residues short of the CDR3 end, and the missing part is taken from the germline J gene. This chain joins TRBV15 and TRBJ2-1, with D unclear. V lost 1 base and J 0 bases, leaving 7 bases between the germline ends. This CDR3 has 15 amino acids. CDR1 is LNHNV and CDR2 is YYDKDF in the germline V gene (reference sequence). The CDR3: CATSRGQASYNEQFF. The covered CDR3 bases are TGTGCCACCAGCAGAGGTCAGGCCTCCTACAATGAG.

Many counts were recorded for this clone. The read stops 3 residues short of the end of the CDR3; the missing end is completed from the germline J gene. This sequence joins TRBV19 and TRBJ2-6; no reliable D call. This CDR3 has 13 amino acids. Trimming shortened V by 8 bases and J by 0 bases, and 5 bases separated the two germline ends. CDR1 and CDR2 (germline): LNHDA, SQIVND (reference sequence). The sequenced part of the CDR3 DNA is TGTGCCAGTGTCTCCTCTGGGGCCAACGTC. Encoded protein: CASVSSGANV. The complete CDR3 reads CASVSSGANVLTF. The variable domain in full, completed from reference TRBV19 and TRBJ2-6, reads DGGITQSPKYLFRKEGQNVTLSCEQNLNHDAMYWYRQDPGQGLRLIYYSQIVNDFQKGDIAEGYSVSREKKESFPLTVTSAQKNPTAFYLCASVSSGANVLTFGAGSRLTVL.

This clone was detected many times. The read falls 3 residues short of the CDR3 end, and the missing part is taken from the germline J gene. The chain has TRBV7-3 and TRBJ1-2; 11 nucleotides align to TRBD1. The CDR3 covers 16 residues. V gave up 3 bases and J gave up 6 bases; unmatched junction bases: 9. Germline V CDR1 and CDR2: SGHTA, FQGTGA. Incomplete CDR3 DNA: TGTGCCAGCAGCTTGGGGGGACAGGGGGAAGTGGATGGC. This translates into CASSLGGQGEVDG. The whole CDR3 protein reads CASSLGGQGEVDGYTF.

The table lists this clone with many counts. Partial CDR3 DNA: TGTGCCTGGAGTCGCCAGGGGGCAGATGGC. Protein: CAWSRQGADG. The full CDR3 protein is CAWSRQGADGYTF. V is TRBV30 and J is TRBJ1-2; 8 bases are shared with TRBD1. The read stops 3 residues short of the end of the CDR3; the missing end is completed from the germline J gene. Germline values: CDR1 GTSNPN, CDR2 SVGIG (reference sequence). V was clipped by 2 bases and J by 6 bases; unmatched bases: 5. This CDR3 comprises 13 residues. The full variable domain, in which reference TRBV30 and TRBJ1-2 provide the parts outside the CDR3, is SQTIHQWPATLVQPVGSPLSLECTVEGTSNPNLYWYRQAAGRGLQLLFYSVGIGQISSEVPQNLSASRPQDRQFILSSKKLLLSDSGFYLCAWSRQGADGYTFGSGTRLTVV.

In this sample, this clone turned up many times. The read terminates 3 residues before the CDR3 end, so the remaining end is supplied by the germline J gene. This sequence joins TRBV28 and TRBJ2-7; 7 bases fit TRBD1. Per the germline V gene, CDR1 is MDHEN and CDR2 is SYDVKM. The length of the CDR3 is 11 residues. Unmatched junction bases numbered 2, after V lost 6 bases and J lost 6 bases. The sequenced CDR3 bases are TGTGCCAGCAGAGACAGGGTCGAG. This translates into CASRDRVE. The whole CDR3 is CASRDRVEQYF.

This clone was recorded at least ten times. The CDR3 extends 3 residues past the end of the read, so its final part is completed from the germline J gene. The rearrangement joins TRBV9 to TRBJ1-1, with D possibly TRBD1 on 6 matching bases. The CDR3 contains 17 residues. V lost 0 bases and J lost 0, with 15 bases in between. Germline V gene sequence: CDR1 SGDLS, CDR2 YYNGEE. The CDR3 is CASSVDPTGAMNTEAFF. The covered CDR3 bases are TGTGCCAGCAGCGTAGACCCGACAGGAGCGATGAACACTGAA.

This clone was counted a few times. The observed sequence ends 3 residues before the CDR3 terminus, with the missing tail filled in from the germline J gene. The chain links TRBV18 to TRBJ1-3; no clear D gene. CDR1 and CDR2 (germline): KGHSH, LQKENI. There are 14 residues in the CDR3. The V and J ends lost 4 bases and 0 bases respectively, with 7 bases between them. The sequenced part of the CDR3 DNA is TGTGCCAGCTCACAGGAGGGCTCTGGAAACACC. Protein product: CASSQEGSGNT. The CDR3, in full, reads CASSQEGSGNTIYF.

This clone was counted ten times or more. Read data end 3 residues before the CDR3 end; the end is taken from the germline J gene. The same CDR3 also results from other DNA sequences found in this sample. The chain carries TRBV2 and TRBJ2-1; no clear D. The germline gives CDR1 SNHLY, CDR2 FYNNEI. There are 13 residues in the CDR3. Trimming removed 2 bases from V and 6 bases from J, with 8 bases in between. Partial CDR3 DNA: TGTGCCAGCAGTGAATACCCCAGCAATGAG. It codes for CASSEYPSNE. The full CDR3 sequence reads CASSEYPSNEQFF.

This clone has a count of ten or more. The read ends 3 residues shy of where the CDR3 ends; the end is completed using the germline J gene. This rearrangement joins TRBV4-2 to TRBJ2-3, with TRBD2 identical over 7 bases. The germline CDR1 and CDR2 sequences are LGHNA and YNFKEQ. V lost 2 bases, J lost 0 bases, and 2 bases stayed unmatched. The CDR3 covers 15 residues. CDR3 sequence: CASSQQTSSTDTQYF. Incomplete CDR3 DNA: TGTGCCAGCAGCCAACAGACTAGCAGCACAGATACG.

This clone was observed many times. From the germline J gene comes the end of the CDR3, since the read stops 3 residues before it. J is TRBJ1-1 and V is TRBV5-1, with TRBD1 identical over 7 bases. Trimming took 6 bases from V and 0 from J; bases not matched to a gene: 5. Germline loops: CDR1 SGHRS, CDR2 YFSETQ. The CDR3 covers 14 residues. The CDR3 bases that were read are TGCGCCAGCACTGGGGGACAGTTGAACACTGAA. It encodes CASTGGQLNTE. The full CDR3 is CASTGGQLNTEAFF.

Regarding this clone: The CDR3 is cut off 3 residues early in the read; its end comes from the germline J gene. The rearrangement uses TRBV7-6 and TRBJ1-5; 7 bases fit TRBD1. Germline V gene data show CDR1 as SGHVS and CDR2 as FNYEAQ. The CDR3 contains 15 residues. V lost 5 bases to trimming and J lost 6 bases; unmatched junction nucleotides: 10. The CDR3 spells CASSIGGRAGQPQHF. The covered CDR3 bases are TGTGCCAGCAGCATAGGGGGCAGGGCTGGTCAGCCC.

At least ten counts were recorded for this clone. The read ends 3 residues before the CDR3 terminus; that terminus is restored from the germline J gene. V and J are TRBV5-1 and TRBJ2-7; 8 nucleotides align to TRBD1. With 2 bases clipped from V and 6 bases from J, the junction kept 7 bases outside the gene matches. Germline V lookup: CDR1 SGHRS, CDR2 YFSETQ. This CDR3 region has 14 residues. Here the CDR3 reads CASSFGQGNFEQYF. The DNA read from the CDR3 is TGCGCCAGCAGCTTTGGACAGGGAAATTTCGAG.

The CDR3 region is CASSAPSGFTDTQYF. Incomplete CDR3 DNA: TGTGCCAGCAGTGCCCCTAGCGGGTTCACAGATACG. The J gene is TRBJ2-3, the V gene TRBV2; 8 bases line up with TRBD2. Read sequence stops 3 residues before the CDR3 end, and the germline J gene provides the missing end. Germline trimming cut 4 bases from V and 2 bases from J; bases unmatched to any gene: 5. This CDR3 has 15 residues. CDR1 SNHLY and CDR2 FYNNEI come from the germline V gene.